This is a list of T cell receptor beta chains from one sample in a study of HIV-infected patients and healthy controls. Each CDR3 protein is one row after TCRdb ran MiXCR on the 5' RACE reads. The sample includes approximately 8,700 distinct CDR3 sequences, roughly 9.4% seen only once; the top ten take about 20%. This sample comprised blood, obtained during antiretroviral therapy. The receptors shown here come from an adult with HIV infection. Both conserved end residues are part of each CDR3. Each record gives: J gene, V gene, CDR3 protein.

J: TRBJ1-5; V: TRBV24-1; CDR3: CATSDFGNQPQHF
J: TRBJ2-1; V: TRBV20-1; CDR3: CSALAGGNEQFF
J: TRBJ2-5; V: TRBV5-5; CDR3: CASSLAGQQETQYF
J: TRBJ1-2; V: TRBV6-6; CDR3: CASSYTQGGYTF
J: TRBJ2-3; V: TRBV5-1; CDR3: CASSLGTTSDTQYF
J: TRBJ2-7; V: TRBV7-6; CDR3: CASSYKTGASYEQYF
J: TRBJ1-1; V: TRBV12-3/TRBV12-4; CDR3: CASSVGGWGNTEAFF
J: TRBJ1-6; V: TRBV7-9; CDR3: CASSREGSLHF
J: TRBJ1-4; V: TRBV7-9; CDR3: CASSLQGGGKLFF
J: TRBJ2-5; V: TRBV6-2/TRBV6-3; CDR3: CASSSVPGTGETQYF
J: TRBJ1-6; V: TRBV6-5; CDR3: CASSYSIQGASSYNSPLHF
J: TRBJ1-5; V: TRBV20-1; CDR3: CSALGQTNQPQHF
J: TRBJ1-1; V: TRBV12-5; CDR3: CASGLPLDRGGTEAFF
J: TRBJ1-5; V: TRBV11-2; CDR3: CASSLDRNQPQHF
J: TRBJ2-7; V: TRBV19; CDR3: CASSSGLAPLIDEQYF
J: TRBJ1-1; V: TRBV5-4; CDR3: CASSFRTSRAFF
J: TRBJ2-2; V: TRBV20-1; CDR3: CSAPRQGGTGELFF
J: TRBJ1-1; V: TRBV11-2; CDR3: CASSPYRRGYTEAFF
J: TRBJ2-2; V: TRBV9; CDR3: CASSKGTGANTGELFF
J: TRBJ1-5; V: TRBV20-1; CDR3: CSAGAGERQPQHF
J: TRBJ2-2; V: TRBV2; CDR3: CASRGLAGGTGELFF
J: TRBJ1-6; V: TRBV4-1; CDR3: CASCTGTENSPLHF
J: TRBJ2-1; V: TRBV5-1; CDR3: CASTLGGDEQFF
J: TRBJ2-3; V: TRBV5-4; CDR3: CASSSSIGLAGRTDTQYF